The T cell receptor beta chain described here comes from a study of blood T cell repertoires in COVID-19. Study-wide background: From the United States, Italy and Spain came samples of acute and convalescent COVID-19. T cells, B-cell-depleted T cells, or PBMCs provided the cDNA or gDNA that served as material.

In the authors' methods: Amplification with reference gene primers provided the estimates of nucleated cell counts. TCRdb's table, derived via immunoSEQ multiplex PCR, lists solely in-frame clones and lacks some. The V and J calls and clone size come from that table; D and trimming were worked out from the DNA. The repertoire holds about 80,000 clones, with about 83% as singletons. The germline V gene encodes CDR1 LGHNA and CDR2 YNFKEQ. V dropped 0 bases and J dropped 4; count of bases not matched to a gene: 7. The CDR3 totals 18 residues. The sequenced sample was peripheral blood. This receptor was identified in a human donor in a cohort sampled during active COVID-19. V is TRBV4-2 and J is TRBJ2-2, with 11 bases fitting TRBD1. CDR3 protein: CASSQEMGQGGSTGELFF. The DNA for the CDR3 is TGTGCCAGCAGCCAAGAAATGGGACAGGGGGGAAGCACCGGGGAGCTGTTTTTT.